This T cell receptor beta chain came from a study of OX40 agonist ivuxolimab in advanced cancers. Across the whole study: At doses from 0.01 to 10 mg/kg, patients were given intravenous ivuxolimab every 2 weeks. General study points: Among patients with partial responses at 0.1-3.0 mg/kg, clonal expansion was among the lowest.

The data were produced by immunoSEQ multiplex PCR, yet TCRdb's version contains in-frame clones alone and is incomplete. The table records under 85,000 clones, 88% of them present only once. In the case of this clone: Antigen: not known.

There are 13 residues in the CDR3. The V and J ends lost 0 bases and 10 bases respectively, with 10 bases between them. Germline CDR1 SGHTA, CDR2 FQGNSA. The chain uses TRBV7-2 and TRBJ2-1; weak D call: TRBD1 (5 bases). This sample comprised CD4+ or CD8+ T cells sorted from blood, obtained in a trial of the OX40 agonist ivuxolimab. The origin of this receptor is an adult with an advanced solid tumor such as melanoma, head and neck, liver or kidney cancer. Here the CDR3 reads CASSLALTEEQFF. The DNA for the CDR3 is TGTGCCAGCAGCTTAGCGCTGACAGAAGAGCAGTTCTTC.